This entry is about one TCR beta chain. This CDR3 has 13 amino acids. With 3 bases removed from V and 4 bases from J, the gap between germline ends came to 10 bases. Germline V gene lookup returns CDR1 SGHRS and CDR2 YFSETQ. TCRdb analysed the RT-PCR reads with MiXCR anew, one entry per CDR3 protein. The sample has about 680,000 distinct CDR3 sequences, 14% seen once; the top ten hold 3.6%. Sequences were obtained from memory CD4+ T cells from blood. This TCR derives from a female donor in good health, serving as a healthy control. The genes are TRBV5-1 and TRBJ1-1; no reliable D call. This chain's CDR3 is CASSWTEGTEAFF. The CDR3 nucleotides are TGCGCCAGCAGCTGGACCGAGGGCACTGAAGCTTTCTTT.